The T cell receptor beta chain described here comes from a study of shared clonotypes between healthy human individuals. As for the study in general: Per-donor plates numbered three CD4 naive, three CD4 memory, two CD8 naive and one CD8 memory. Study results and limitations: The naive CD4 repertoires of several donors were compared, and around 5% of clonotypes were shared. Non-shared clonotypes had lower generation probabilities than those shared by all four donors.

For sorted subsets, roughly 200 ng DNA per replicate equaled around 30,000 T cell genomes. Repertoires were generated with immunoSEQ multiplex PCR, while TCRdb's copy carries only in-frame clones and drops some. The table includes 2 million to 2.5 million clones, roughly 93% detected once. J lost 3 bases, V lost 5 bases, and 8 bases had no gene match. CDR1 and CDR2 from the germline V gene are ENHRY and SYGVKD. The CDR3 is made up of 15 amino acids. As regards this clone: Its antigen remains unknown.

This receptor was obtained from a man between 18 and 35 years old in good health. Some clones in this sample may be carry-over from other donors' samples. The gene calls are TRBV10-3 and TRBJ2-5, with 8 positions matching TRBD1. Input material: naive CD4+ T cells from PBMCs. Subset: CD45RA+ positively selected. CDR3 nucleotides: TGTGCCATCAGTAACCTAGGACAGGGCAAAGAGACCCAGTACTTC. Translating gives CAISNLGQGKETQYF.